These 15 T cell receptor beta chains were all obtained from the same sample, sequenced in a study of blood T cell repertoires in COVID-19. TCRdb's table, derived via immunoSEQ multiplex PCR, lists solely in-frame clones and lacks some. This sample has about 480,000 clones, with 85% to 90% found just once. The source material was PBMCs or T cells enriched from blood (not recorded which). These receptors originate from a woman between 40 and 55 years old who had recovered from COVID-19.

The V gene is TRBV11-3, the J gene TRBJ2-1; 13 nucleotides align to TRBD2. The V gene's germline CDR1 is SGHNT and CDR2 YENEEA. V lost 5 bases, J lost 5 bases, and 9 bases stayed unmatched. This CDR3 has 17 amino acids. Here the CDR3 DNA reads TGTGCCAGCAGCCCTCACGGACTAGCGGGAGAACACAATGAGCAGTTCTTC. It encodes CASSPHGLAGEHNEQFF.

CDR3 region: CASSVGGHSYEQYF. CDR3 sequence (DNA): TGTGCCAGCAGCGTAGGGGGACACTCCTACGAGCAGTACTTC. The rearrangement links TRBV9 to TRBJ2-7, with a weak D call TRBD1 (6 bases). Trimming cost V 0 bases and J 0 bases, with 7 bases left between them. Per the germline V gene, CDR1 is SGDLS and CDR2 is YYNGEE. CDR3 length: 14 amino acids.

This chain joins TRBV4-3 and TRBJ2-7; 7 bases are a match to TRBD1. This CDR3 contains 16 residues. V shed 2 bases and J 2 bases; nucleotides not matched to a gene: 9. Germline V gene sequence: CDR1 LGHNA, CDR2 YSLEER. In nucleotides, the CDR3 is TGCGCCAGCAGCCAATCGGCAGGGGGAATAGCCTACGAGCAGTACTTC. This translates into CASSQSAGGIAYEQYF.

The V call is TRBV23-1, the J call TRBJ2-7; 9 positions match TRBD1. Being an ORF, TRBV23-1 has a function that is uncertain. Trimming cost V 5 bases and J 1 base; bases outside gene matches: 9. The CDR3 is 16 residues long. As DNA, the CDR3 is TGCGCCAGCAGTGGGCCGCGGGACAGGGTATCCTACGAGCAGTACTTC. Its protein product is CASSGPRDRVSYEQYF.

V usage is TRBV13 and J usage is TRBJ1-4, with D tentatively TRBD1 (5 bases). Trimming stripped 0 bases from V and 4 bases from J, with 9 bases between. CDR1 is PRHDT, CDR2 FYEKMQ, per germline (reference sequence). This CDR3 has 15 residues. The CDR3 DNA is TGTGCCAGCAGCTTAGGTAGGGGCATTAATGAAAAACTGTTTTTT. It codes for CASSLGRGINEKLFF.

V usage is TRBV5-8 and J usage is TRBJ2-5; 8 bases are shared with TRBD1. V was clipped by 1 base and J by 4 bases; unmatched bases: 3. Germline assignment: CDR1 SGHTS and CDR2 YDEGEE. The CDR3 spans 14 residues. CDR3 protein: CASSLRTGRETQYF. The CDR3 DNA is TGTGCCAGCAGCTTGCGGACAGGGCGAGAGACCCAGTACTTC.

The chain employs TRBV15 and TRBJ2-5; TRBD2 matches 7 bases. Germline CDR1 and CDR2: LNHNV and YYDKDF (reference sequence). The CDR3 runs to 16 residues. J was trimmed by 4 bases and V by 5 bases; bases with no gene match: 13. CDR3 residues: CATSSTRGGVGETQYF. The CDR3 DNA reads TGTGCCACCAGCTCAACTCGGGGAGGGGTTGGAGAGACCCAGTACTTC. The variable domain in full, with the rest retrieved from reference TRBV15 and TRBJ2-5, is DAMVIQNPRYQVTQFGKPVTLSCSQTLNHNVMYWYQQKSSQAPKLLFHYYDKDFNNEADTPDNFQSRRPNTSFCFLDIRSPGLGDTAMYLCATSSTRGGVGETQYFGPGTRLLVL.

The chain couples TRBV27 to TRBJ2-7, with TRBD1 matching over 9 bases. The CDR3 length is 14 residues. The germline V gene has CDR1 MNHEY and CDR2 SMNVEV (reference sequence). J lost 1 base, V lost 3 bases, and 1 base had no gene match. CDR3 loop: CASSFGTGSYEQYF. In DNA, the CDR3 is TGTGCCAGCAGTTTCGGGACAGGGTCCTACGAGCAGTACTTC.

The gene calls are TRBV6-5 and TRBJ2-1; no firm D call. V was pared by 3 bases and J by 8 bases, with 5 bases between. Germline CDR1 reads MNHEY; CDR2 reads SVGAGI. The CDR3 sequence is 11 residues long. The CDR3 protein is CASSYIDEQFF. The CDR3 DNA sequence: TGTGCCAGCAGTTATATCGATGAGCAGTTCTTC.

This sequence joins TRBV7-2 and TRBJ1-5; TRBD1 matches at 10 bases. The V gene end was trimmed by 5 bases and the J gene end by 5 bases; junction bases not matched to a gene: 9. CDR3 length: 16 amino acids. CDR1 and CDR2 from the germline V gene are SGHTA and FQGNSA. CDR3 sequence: CASSPRDRGPHQPQHF. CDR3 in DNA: TGTGCCAGCAGCCCACGGGACAGGGGACCTCATCAGCCCCAGCATTTT. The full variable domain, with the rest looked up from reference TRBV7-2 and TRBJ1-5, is GAGVSQSPSNKVTEKGKDVELRCDPISGHTALYWYRQSLGQGLEFLIYFQGNSAPDKSGLPSDRFSAERTGGSVSTLTIQRTQQEDSAVYLCASSPRDRGPHQPQHFGDGTRLSIL.

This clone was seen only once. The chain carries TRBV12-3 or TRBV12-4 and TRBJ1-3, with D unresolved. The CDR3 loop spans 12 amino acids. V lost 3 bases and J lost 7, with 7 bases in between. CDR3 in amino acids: CASSFSGNTIYF. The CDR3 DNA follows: TGTGCCAGCAGTTTTTCGGGGAACACCATATATTTT.

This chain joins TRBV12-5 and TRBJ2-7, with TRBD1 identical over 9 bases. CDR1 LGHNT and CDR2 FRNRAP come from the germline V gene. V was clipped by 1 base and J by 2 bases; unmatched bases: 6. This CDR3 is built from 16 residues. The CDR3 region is CASGLDNWDRAYEQYF. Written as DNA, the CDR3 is TGTGCTAGTGGTTTGGATAACTGGGACAGGGCCTACGAGCAGTACTTC.

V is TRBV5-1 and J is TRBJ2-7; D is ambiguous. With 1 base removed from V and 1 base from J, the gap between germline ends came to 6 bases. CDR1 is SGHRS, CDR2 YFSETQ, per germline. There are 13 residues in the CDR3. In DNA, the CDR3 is TGCGCCAGCAGCTTGCGAGCATCCTACGAGCAGTACTTC. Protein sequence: CASSLRASYEQYF.

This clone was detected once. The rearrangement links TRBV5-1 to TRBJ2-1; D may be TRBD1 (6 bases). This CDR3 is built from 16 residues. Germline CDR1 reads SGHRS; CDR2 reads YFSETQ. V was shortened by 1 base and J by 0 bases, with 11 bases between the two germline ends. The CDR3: CASSLTGFSSYNEQFF. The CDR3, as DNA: TGCGCCAGCAGCTTGACAGGGTTTAGCTCCTACAATGAGCAGTTCTTC.

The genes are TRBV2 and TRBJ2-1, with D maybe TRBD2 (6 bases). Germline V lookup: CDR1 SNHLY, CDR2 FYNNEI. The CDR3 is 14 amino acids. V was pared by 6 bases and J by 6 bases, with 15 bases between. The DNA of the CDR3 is TGTGCCAGCAGGGAATACGGGACTCGCAATGAGCAGTTCTTC. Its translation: CASREYGTRNEQFF.